This T cell receptor (beta chain) stems from a study of T cells in Graves' hyperthyroidism and ophthalmopathy. TCR beta CDR3 regions were amplified from RNA transcripts. TCR CDR3 underwent first-round RT-PCR with the HTBI primer set. MiXCR, applied by TCRdb to the multiplex PCR reads, yields one record per CDR3 protein. The sample comprises 350,000 or so distinct CDR3 sequences, roughly 18% of which are singletons, and about 16% rests with the top ten. At least ten counts were recorded for this clonotype. The sample taken for sequencing was blood. The sequence was obtained from a woman between 40 and 55 years old with Graves' ophthalmopathy.

The CDR3 loop is CASRAGPIQAFF. The CDR3 DNA sequence: TGTGCCAGCAGAGCGGGGCCGATCCAAGCTTTCTTT. This chain connects TRBV28 to TRBJ1-1; perhaps TRBD1 as D (5 bases). CDR1 and CDR2 (germline): MDHEN, SYDVKM. V lost 6 bases, J lost 9 bases, and 14 bases lay in between. The CDR3 is made up of 12 amino acids. The variable domain in full, with the rest retrieved from reference TRBV28 and TRBJ1-1, is DVKVTQSSRYLVKRTGEKVFLECVQDMDHENMFWYRQDPGLGLRLIYFSYDVKMKEKGDIPEGYSVSREKKERFSLILESASTNQTSMYLCASRAGPIQAFFGQGTRLTVV.